This T cell receptor beta chain was profiled in a study of early T cells in non-severe SARS-CoV-2 infection. Study summary: With bulk RNA from unsorted whole blood as input, sequencing yielded unpaired chains.

The CDR3 loop spans 12 amino acids. Germline loops: CDR1 SGHRS, CDR2 YFSETQ. Researchers tagged individual cDNA molecules with unique molecular identifiers. TCRdb re-derived calls from the 5' RACE reads in MiXCR, one entry per CDR3 protein. The sample yields tens of thousands of distinct CDR3 sequences, roughly 10% seen once. Study observations and caveats: Private and CD4 specificities were missed by VDJdb matching, which favored anti-spike CD8 responses.

Comments on this clonotype: The antigen is not known. A much larger clone lies a single base off, so this may be a read error.

This clonotype was obtained from an adult who was a healthcare worker with PCR-confirmed SARS-CoV-2 infection or an uninfected control (not recorded which). Sequencing was carried out using whole blood. The rearrangement joins TRBV5-1 to TRBJ2-7, with D unclear. The CDR3: CVSSPESYEQYF. The CDR3 DNA reads as TGCGTCAGCAGCCCCGAGAGTTACGAGCAGTACTTC.